These T cell receptor beta chains were read from a single sample in a study of early T cells in non-severe SARS-CoV-2 infection. TCRdb reprocessed the 5' RACE reads via MiXCR and lists one record per CDR3 protein. The profile covers tens of thousands of distinct CDR3 sequences, with roughly 15% appearing a single time and roughly 6% taken by the ten largest. Sequenced sample: whole blood. The receptors originated from an adult who was a healthcare worker with PCR-confirmed SARS-CoV-2 infection or an uninfected control (not recorded which). Each CDR3 is given with its conserved first and last residue. A D gene is named only where the DNA matches it firmly. Expanded clones are given a class, and other clones once, few, many or no size at all.

V gene	J gene	clone size	CDR3 length	D gene	CDR3 DNA	CDR3 protein
TRBV28	TRBJ1-1	few	15	.	TGTGCCAGCAGTTCTCGACAGATGAGGGAGACTGAAGCTTTCTTT	CASSSRQMRETEAFF
TRBV20-1	TRBJ2-7	.	11	TRBD1	TGCAGTGCCAGGGACAGCTACGAGCAGTACTTC	CSARDSYEQYF
TRBV28	TRBJ2-7	few	12	.	TGTGCCAGCAGGAGGTCCTCCTACGAGCAGTACTTC	CASRRSSYEQYF
TRBV10-2	TRBJ1-1	.	15	.	TGCGCCAGCAGTGAGACCCGGGGAACTAACACTGAAGCTTTCTTT	CASSETRGTNTEAFF
TRBV6-1	TRBJ1-4	few	15	.	TGTGCCAGCAGTGAACCGGGGTTGTATAATGAAAAACTGTTTTTT	CASSEPGLYNEKLFF
TRBV28	TRBJ2-7	.	14	TRBD1	TGTGCCAGCAGGGGCCCGGGACAGACCTACGAGCAGTACTTC	CASRGPGQTYEQYF
TRBV7-9	TRBJ1-4	.	16	.	TGTGCCAGCAGCTTAGCGGATCAGGGTTCTCAGGGAAAACTGTTTTTT	CASSLADQGSQGKLFF
TRBV25-1	TRBJ2-2	.	15	.	TGTGCCAGCAGTGAAGTGGCGGTTCGAGACGGGGAGCTGTTTTTT	CASSEVAVRDGELFF
TRBV28	TRBJ1-4	few	17	TRBD1	TGTGCCAGCAGTCCCTCGGGACAGGGGGGAACTAATGAAAAACTGTTTTTT	CASSPSGQGGTNEKLFF
TRBV10-3	TRBJ2-7	few	14	.	TGTGCCATCAGTGGTGACAGTCTTGTAAACGAGCAGTACTTC	CAISGDSLVNEQYF
TRBV12-3/TRBV12-4	TRBJ1-6	many	13	.	TGTGCCAGCAGTTCGACGGGAGATTCACCCCTCCACTTT	CASSSTGDSPLHF
TRBV7-2	TRBJ2-7	few	13	.	TGTGCCAGCAGCTCCGTTGAGGGCGGGGAGCAGTACTTC	CASSSVEGGEQYF
TRBV27	TRBJ1-5	.	17	.	TGTGCCAGCAGTTCCCTCGGGGGCTCGTATAGCAATCAGCCCCAGCATTTT	CASSSLGGSYSNQPQHF
TRBV10-1	TRBJ1-1	few	11	.	TGCGCCAGCAGTGACGGAGGGGAAGCTTTCTTT	CASSDGGEAFF
TRBV9	TRBJ1-1	.	13	TRBD1	TGTGCCAGCAGCAACAGGGGTGACACTGAAGCTTTCTTT	CASSNRGDTEAFF
TRBV29-1	TRBJ2-1	.	14	TRBD1	TGCAGCGTCGAGGACAGGGGGCCTGGAAATGAGCAGTTCTTC	CSVEDRGPGNEQFF
TRBV10-3	TRBJ2-7	few	13	.	TGTGCCATCAGGACGGACGGCTTTTACGAGCAGTACTTC	CAIRTDGFYEQYF
TRBV30	TRBJ2-7	few	12	.	TGTGCCTGCAGGGGACCCGGCTACGAGCAGTACTTC	CACRGPGYEQYF
TRBV28	TRBJ2-7	few	16	.	TGTGCCAGCACCCCCCGGGACTTCGGTCGCTCCTACGAGCAGTACTTC	CASTPRDFGRSYEQYF
TRBV6-1	TRBJ1-5	few	13	.	TGTGCCAGCACCCTGGTCTATAATCAGCCCCAGCATTTT	CASTLVYNQPQHF
TRBV21-1	TRBJ2-1	many	15	.	TGTGCCAGCGGAGGACAGGCCAGATTGTACAATGAGCAGTTCTTC	CASGGQARLYNEQFF
TRBV7-2	TRBJ2-6	many	15	.	TGTGCCAGCAGCTTCCGGGACGTCCGCGCCAACGTCCTGACTTTC	CASSFRDVRANVLTF
TRBV29-1	TRBJ2-5	few	14	.	TGCAGCGTTGAGGTCGGGAGTTACCAAGAGACCCAGTACTTC	CSVEVGSYQETQYF
TRBV19	TRBJ1-1	many	13	TRBD1	TGTGCCAGTAGTATCTCCAGGAGGGACAGACTCCGCTTT	CASSISRRDRLRF
TRBV5-4	TRBJ2-1	few	15	.	TGTGCCAGCAGCTTGGCCACAGGGACTTACAATGAGCAGTTCTTC	CASSLATGTYNEQFF
TRBV28	TRBJ1-6	.	15	.	TGTGCCAGCAGTCCACACAGGGATCGCCGGTCACCCCTCCACTTT	CASSPHRDRRSPLHF
TRBV2	TRBJ2-5	.	13	.	TGTGCCAGCAGTGGGGGGGACACTGAGACCCAGTACTTC	CASSGGDTETQYF
TRBV28	TRBJ2-3	few	13	.	TGTGCCAGCAGTTTAGCTAACACAGATACGCAGTATTTT	CASSLANTDTQYF
TRBV20-1	TRBJ2-3	.	16	TRBD2	TGCAGTGCTAGGATGACCCGGACTAGACACACAGATACGCAGTATTTT	CSARMTRTRHTDTQYF
TRBV5-1	TRBJ2-7	.	14	TRBD2	TGCGCCAGCAGCTTCAGCGGGGGGGCCTACGAGCAGTACTTC	CASSFSGGAYEQYF
TRBV19	TRBJ1-5	.	15	.	TGTGCCAGTAGTATAGCTTGGGGGAGCAATCAGCCCCAGCATTTT	CASSIAWGSNQPQHF
TRBV6-1	TRBJ2-7	.	14	.	TGTGCCAGCAGTGAAAGGCAGGGGGGTTACGAGCAGTACTTC	CASSERQGGYEQYF
TRBV11-2	TRBJ2-1	few	12	.	TGTGCCAGCAGCTTAGATCCCCGGCGGCAGTTCTTC	CASSLDPRRQFF
TRBV28	TRBJ1-2	.	15	.	TGTGCCAGCAGTCCCATAGAGGGATTTAACTATGGCTACACCTTC	CASSPIEGFNYGYTF
TRBV20-1	TRBJ2-3	many	12	.	TGCAGTGCTAGAGTCCGAGTGGATACGCAGTATTTT	CSARVRVDTQYF
TRBV27	TRBJ2-3	few	12	.	TGTGCCAGCAGTCGCGGGGTCCAAAGCCCCACTTTT	CASSRGVQSPTF
TRBV7-7	TRBJ2-2	many	15	TRBD2	TGTGCTAGCAGCTTATCAGCGGGGGGGACCGGGGAGCTGTTTTTT	CASSLSAGGTGELFF
TRBV21-1	TRBJ1-4	.	15	.	TGTGCCAGCAGCAAAGAAGGGGCAACTAATGAAAAACTGTTTTTT	CASSKEGATNEKLFF
TRBV7-9	TRBJ2-1	.	12	.	TGTGCCAGCAACCAGAATTACAATGAGCAGTTCTTC	CASNQNYNEQFF
TRBV27	TRBJ2-7	.	14	.	TGTGCCAGCAGTTTATCTTCAGGATCCTACGAGCAGTACTTC	CASSLSSGSYEQYF
TRBV6-5	TRBJ2-7	few	14	.	TGTGCCAGCAGTTACTCTCGGGCATGGGGAGAGCAGTACTTC	CASSYSRAWGEQYF
TRBV6-5	TRBJ1-6	.	13	.	TGTGCCAGCAGTTTAGAACAGGTTTCACCCCTCCACTTT	CASSLEQVSPLHF
TRBV29-1	TRBJ1-2	.	11	.	TGCAGCGTCTCGACAGGCGATGGCTACACCTTC	CSVSTGDGYTF
TRBV6-2/TRBV6-3	TRBJ2-7	medium-sized	16	.	TGTGCCAGCAGCAAGGGGCAAGATTCTTGGGCCTACGAGCAGTACTTC	CASSKGQDSWAYEQYF
TRBV28	TRBJ1-2	few	12	.	TGTGCCACCGCGTCCCGATTCTATGGCTACACCTTC	CATASRFYGYTF
TRBV5-1	TRBJ2-3	few	16	TRBD1	TGCGCCAGCAGCTCGGAAGGGGGCTTGGCATTGGATACGCAGTATTTT	CASSSEGGLALDTQYF
TRBV4-1	TRBJ1-1	few	14	TRBD1	TGCGCCAGCAGCCGAATACAGGGGGCCCCTGAAGCTTTCTTT	CASSRIQGAPEAFF
TRBV28	TRBJ1-2	.	14	.	TGTGCCAGCAGTTTAGAACAAATAGCCTATGGCTACACCTTC	CASSLEQIAYGYTF
TRBV28	TRBJ1-6	.	16	.	TGTGCCAGCAGTTTTTCGGAGAGCTCCTATAATTCACCCCTCCACTTT	CASSFSESSYNSPLHF
TRBV11-2	TRBJ2-1	few	12	.	TGTGCCAGCAGCTCGCAGTACAATGAGCAGTTCTTC	CASSSQYNEQFF
TRBV3-1	TRBJ2-3	many	19	TRBD2	TGTGCCAGCAGCCAAGCGGCAGCGGGGGGCCGCCCTAGCACAGATACGCAGTATTTT	CASSQAAAGGRPSTDTQYF
TRBV12-3/TRBV12-4	TRBJ1-1	few	12	.	TGTGCCTCTCCTCCGGGGGCCCTTAACGCTTTCTTT	CASPPGALNAFF
TRBV12-3/TRBV12-4	TRBJ1-4	many	16	.	TGTGCCAGCAGTTTAGCTCTAAACAGCCTTAATGAAAAACTGTTTTTT	CASSLALNSLNEKLFF
TRBV4-2	TRBJ2-5	many	14	.	TGTGCCAGCAGCCAAGGGCCATCCCAAGAGACCCAGTACTTC	CASSQGPSQETQYF
TRBV7-6	TRBJ2-5	many	18	TRBD2	TGTGCCAGCAGCTTAGCTCCCGCGGCGGGGGGACCCCAAGAGACCCAGTACTTC	CASSLAPAAGGPQETQYF